This paragraph reports one TCR beta chain. Its antigen is not yet known. The record has no base qualities; no much larger clone is one base away. The approximately 39 donors, aged about 6 to 95 years, were systemically healthy Caucasian individuals from Russia. Roughly 9.5 milliliters of peripheral blood were drawn from each donor into EDTA-treated Vacutainer tubes. PBMCs were isolated by Ficoll-Paque density-gradient centrifugation, with at least 7 million obtained per sample. Total RNA was extracted from PBMCs with Trizol reagent, with at least 6 micrograms obtained per sample. Naive CD45RAhigh/CD27high T cell percentages were measured by flow cytometry on a PBMC aliquot from every donor. CDR1 MNHNS and CDR2 SASEGT were looked up in the germline V gene. The CDR3 contains 11 residues, cysteine and phenylalanine counted. Solely the CDR3 DNA is kept, with 33 bases framed from the first base. The library was produced with 5' RACE. The instrument was an Illumina HiSeq 2500. A second PCR of roughly 6 to 12 cycles was performed with a sample-barcoded 5' primer and a J-beta primer mix. Each TCR beta cDNA molecule received a unique molecular identifier from a template-switch 5' adaptor carrying 12 random nucleotides. Each sample yielded at least 2.5 million CDR3-containing paired-end reads. The Mint cDNA synthesis kit, primed by a TRBC-specific oligonucleotide, was used to synthesize first-strand cDNA from all RNA. After uracil-DNA glycosylase treatment, a first 18-cycle PCR used universal primers M1SS and BC2_uni_R on all cDNA. The study's own analysis went as follows. Normalization of each sample was performed by random selection of 1 million high-quality reads, each carrying a distinct molecular identifier. Reads with shared molecular identifiers were discarded instead of being binned into consensus sequences. MiTCR, with a Q25 quality threshold and the strictest error-elimination algorithm, was used for CDR3 identification, clonotype clustering and error correction. A nonparametric unseen species model with Euler transformation was used to estimate lower-bound total TCR beta diversity. Using fastp trimming at Q25 and MiXCR clonotype assembly, TCRdb reanalyzed the public sequencing data and kept in-frame beta chains. Rows matching on CDR3 protein sequence are summarized as one entry with the most common DNA and genes. These V and J calls rely on TCRdb rather than the paper's analysis. This sample holds about 1.6 million distinct CDR3 sequences; about 31% were observed only once. The ten largest clonotypes hold around 11% of the sample.

This entry belongs to a study of blood T cells in healthy people across ages (dated by TCRdb to about 2015). The study in broad terms: In model experiments, template switching captured about one uniquely barcoded TCR beta cDNA molecule for every two T cells. The study measured age-related changes in TCR beta repertoire diversity using deep sequencing normalized with unique cDNA molecular identifiers. The donors were split into four age groups: young (average 16 years), middle-aged (nearly 40), aged (approximately 60) and long-lived (approximately 89). To avoid experimental bias, donors of different ages were randomly spread across the sequencing lanes. For two donors (one aged 18 to 29 and one aged 80 or older), the study analyzed two additional independent replicas of 1 million unique cDNA reads from the same blood draw. Points the paper makes about the study in general: Compared with the aged group, more naive CD4+ T cells, fewer expanded clones and increased TCR diversity were shown by the long-lived group, suggesting age selection. Because donor CMV infection status was unknown, age-related changes in expanded clonotypes were potentially confounded. Since profiling was done on bulk unsorted PBMCs, naive and antigen-experienced compartments could not be conclusively compared. As age increased, observed TCR beta diversity per million T cells dropped in a roughly linear way, and a significant reduction was already evident by age 40. A strong correlation was found between observed TCR beta diversity and the percentage of naive T cells measured by flow cytometry. Estimates of total diversity based on one million sequenced T cells were considered lower bounds and underestimates.

The sequence came from a woman in her twenties or thirties in good health. The chain links TRBV6-1 with TRBJ2-5; the D gene lacks a confident call. The assigned J gene may be wrong: the sequence end matches TRBJ2-7 better. Sample: blood. The sequenced DNA is TGTGCCAGCTGTAGCCCCATCGAGCAGTACTTC. Protein translation: CASCSPIEQYF.